This T cell receptor (beta chain) derives from a study of T-cell memory formation after mild COVID-19. At the level of the study: TCR clusters were largely donor specific.

This clonotype was counted many times. One end of the junction varies from germline; a read error may be responsible. The V gene's germline CDR1 is SGHTA and CDR2 FQGNSA. The CDR3 has 12 amino acids. MiXCR, applied by TCRdb to the 5' RACE reads, yields one record per CDR3 protein. The sample has nearly 40,000 distinct CDR3 sequences; about 6.1% are singletons. The TCR comes from an adult who had mild COVID-19 (a few samples of this study predate the infection). Cell type and time point are not known. Input material: PBMCs or a T cell subset sorted from them (not recorded which). The chain joins TRBV7-2 to TRBJ2-5; TRBD2 matches at 10 bases. The DNA for the CDR3 is TGTGCCAGCAGCTTTGAGCGGGAGGGCCTGCACTTC. Translated, it gives CASSFEREGLHF.